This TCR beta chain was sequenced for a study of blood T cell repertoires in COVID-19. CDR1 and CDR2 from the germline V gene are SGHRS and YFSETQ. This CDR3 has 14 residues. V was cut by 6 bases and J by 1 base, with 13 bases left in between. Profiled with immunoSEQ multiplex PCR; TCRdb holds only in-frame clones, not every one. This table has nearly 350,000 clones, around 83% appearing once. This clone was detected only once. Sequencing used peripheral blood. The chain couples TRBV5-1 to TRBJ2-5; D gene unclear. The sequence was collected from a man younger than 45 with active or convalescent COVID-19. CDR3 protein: CASIRNSLQETQYF. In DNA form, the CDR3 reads TGCGCCAGCATTAGGAACAGCCTCCAAGAGACCCAGTACTTC.